This T cell receptor beta chain came from a study of T cells after yellow fever vaccination. In the study overall: Fractions of low cell number were prepared using SMART-Seq v4 Ultra Low Input. Overall study findings and caveats: A large majority of primary-vaccination clones showed up again after the booster (about 96% CD4, around 90% CD8). Overlap between CD4 and CD8 compartments was detected for a small share of clonotypes. There was a possibility that FACS-sorted repertoires contained abundant clonotypes contaminating from the bulk population.

This clonotype was seen a handful of times. No antigen is known for it. Unmatched junction bases numbered 9, after V lost 4 bases and J lost 5 bases. CDR1 LGHNA and CDR2 YSLEER come from the germline V gene. The CDR3 has 15 residues. A single record per CDR3 protein comes from TCRdb applying MiXCR to the 5' RACE reads. The sample records 250,000 to 350,000 distinct CDR3 sequences, 8.5% to 10% being singletons. The clonotype was recovered from a young man who received the YFV17D yellow fever vaccine. This rearrangement joins TRBV4-3 to TRBJ2-3; 7 positions match TRBD1. The material sequenced was CD4+ T cells sorted from PBMCs, taken 5 days after the yellow fever booster vaccination. This CDR3 is CASSREDRIGDTQYF. The CDR3 DNA is TGCGCCAGCAGCCGAGAGGACAGGATTGGAGATACGCAGTATTTT.